This TCR beta chain was captured in a study of molecular identifiers for immune sequencing clone quantification (dated by TCRdb to between 2017 and 2018). Describing the broader study: In a replicate experiment, RNA from 20,000 or 100,000 naive CD8 T cells was split into five aliquots, four of which were sequenced. CD8 T cells were used in a methods study to benchmark molecular-identifier clustering-based TCR repertoire sequencing (MIDCIRS) and TCR RNA copy counting.

The library was built by means of PCR. Sequencing relied on a NextSeq 500. Bulk TCR libraries were made following a previously described method, with the TCR primers given in Table S5. Total RNA was purified with the Qiagen AllPrep DNA/RNA kit. Before any analysis, reads coming from multiple sequencing runs of the same library were combined into one pool. On the authors' methods: Reads were retained only if the reads had an exact TCR constant sequence, and the retained reads were trimmed to 150 nt and grouped according to their 12-nt molecular barcodes. Reads in each barcode group were sub-clustered using a 15% Levenshtein threshold, and a quality-weighted consensus sequence was built for each RNA molecule. Non-functional sequences were excluded, and lower-count sequences lying one edit away from another sequence were also excluded. Based on a fit of two negative binomial distributions, barcode sub-clusters having less than 20% of the maximum read count were discarded. The public reads were reanalyzed by TCRdb: fastp trimming at Q25, MiXCR alignment, in-frame beta chains only. Rows matching on CDR3 protein sequence are summarized as one entry with the most common DNA and genes. The V and J calls come from TCRdb's annotation, not from the publication. The sample table records 490,000 or so distinct CDR3 sequences; under 30% of these occur just once. In total, the top ten clones hold 0.7% to 0.9% of the sample.

Libraries of naive CD8 T cells were built from anywhere between about 20,000 and 1,000,000 sorted cells, with 10%, 30% or 50% of the purified RNA used. Naive CD8 T cells were FACS-sorted as CD8+CD4-CCR7+CD45RA+ on a BD FACSAria II into RLT Plus buffer. Detection sensitivity was tested by spiking Jurkat RNA equal to fewer than twelve TCR copies' worth into samples containing roughly 17,000-1,000,000 naive CD8 T cells. CD8 T cells were enriched with RosetteSep CD8+ T Cell Enrichment Cocktail and Ficoll-Paque, followed by ACK red cell lysis. A remark on this clonotype: Its antigen specificity is not known. One end of the junction is discordant with germline, which a read error may explain.

The CDR1 and CDR2 encoded by the germline V gene (reference sequence) are SEHNR and FQNEAQ. From its cysteine to its phenylalanine, the CDR3 spans 12 amino acids. The kept DNA is CDR3 alone, 36 bases in frame from the first base. Here is what the overall study found, with its caveats: When barcode sub-clustering was not used, chimeric consensus sequences inflated TCR diversity, with chimeras reaching as high as 47%. The naive libraries included spiked-in Jurkat TCR RNA (roughly 11 copies' worth), and this RNA is not part of the donor repertoire. Clones above 20 RNA copies held over 97% of molecules in CMV-specific effector cells but under 1% in naive cells. Modeling indicated approximately 2.7 TCR RNA copies recovered per cell, compared with around 9.8 by digital PCR, which implies a capture efficiency of approximately 30%. The sizes of highly expanded clones could end up underestimated when identical TCR molecules share a barcode. A single cell's worth of spiked-in Jurkat TCR RNA was reported detectable even among 850,000 to 1,000,000 naive CD8 T cells.

Material for sequencing was naive CD8+ T cells from blood, with Jurkat cell RNA spiked in. Explained via the paper, the cell subset or site label denotes: FACS-sorted CD8+CD4-CCR7+CD45RA+ naive T cells. The V gene is TRBV7-9 and the J gene is TRBJ2-7; the D gene could be TRBD1 or TRBD2, each one agreeing over 5 bases. This receptor was taken from a human donor in good health. Some libraries in this study had Jurkat cell RNA spiked in. The DNA sequence is given as TGTGCCTGCAGCTTATGGGACGCCCGACAGTACTTC. This codes for CACSLWDARQYF.